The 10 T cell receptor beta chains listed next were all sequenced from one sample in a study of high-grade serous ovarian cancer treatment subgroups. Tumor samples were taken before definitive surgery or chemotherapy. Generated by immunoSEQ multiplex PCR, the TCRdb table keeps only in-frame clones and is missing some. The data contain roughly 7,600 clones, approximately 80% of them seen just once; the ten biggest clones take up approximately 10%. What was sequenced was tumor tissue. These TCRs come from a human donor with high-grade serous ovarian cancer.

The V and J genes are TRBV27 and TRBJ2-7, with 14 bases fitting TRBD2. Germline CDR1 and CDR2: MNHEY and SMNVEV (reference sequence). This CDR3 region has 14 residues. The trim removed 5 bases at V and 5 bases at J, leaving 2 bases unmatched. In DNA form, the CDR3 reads TGTGCCAGCAGTAGGACTAGCGGGAGGAACGAGCAGTACTTC. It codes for CASSRTSGRNEQYF.

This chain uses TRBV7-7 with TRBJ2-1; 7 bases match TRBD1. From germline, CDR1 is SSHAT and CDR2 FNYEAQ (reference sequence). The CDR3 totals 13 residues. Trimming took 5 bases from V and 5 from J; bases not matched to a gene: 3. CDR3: CASSLGQNNEQFF. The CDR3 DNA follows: TGTGCCAGCAGCCTGGGACAGAACAATGAGCAGTTCTTC.

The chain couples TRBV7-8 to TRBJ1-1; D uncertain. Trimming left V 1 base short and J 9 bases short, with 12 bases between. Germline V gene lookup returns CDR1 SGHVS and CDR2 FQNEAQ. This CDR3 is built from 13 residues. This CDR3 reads CASSLGAGVKAFF. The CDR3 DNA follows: TGTGCCAGCAGCTTAGGGGCAGGAGTAAAAGCTTTCTTT.

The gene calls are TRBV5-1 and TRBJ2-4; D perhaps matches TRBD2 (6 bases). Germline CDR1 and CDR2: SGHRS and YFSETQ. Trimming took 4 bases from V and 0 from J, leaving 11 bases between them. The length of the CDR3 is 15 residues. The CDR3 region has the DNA TGCGCCAGCAGCGCCGGGGAGGTAGCCAAAAACATTCAGTACTTC. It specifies CASSAGEVAKNIQYF.

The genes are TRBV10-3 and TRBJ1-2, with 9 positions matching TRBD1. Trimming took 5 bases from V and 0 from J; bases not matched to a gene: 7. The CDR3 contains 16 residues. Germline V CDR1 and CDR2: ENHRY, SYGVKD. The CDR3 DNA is TGTGCCATCAGTAACCCGGGACAGGGTCCTAACTATGGCTACACCTTC. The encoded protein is CAISNPGQGPNYGYTF.

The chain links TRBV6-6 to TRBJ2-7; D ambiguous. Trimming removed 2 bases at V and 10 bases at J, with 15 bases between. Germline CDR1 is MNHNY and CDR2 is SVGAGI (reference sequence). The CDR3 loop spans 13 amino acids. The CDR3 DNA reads TGTGCCAGCAGTTACGCGCGGACGGCCGAACAGTACTTC. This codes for CASSYARTAEQYF.

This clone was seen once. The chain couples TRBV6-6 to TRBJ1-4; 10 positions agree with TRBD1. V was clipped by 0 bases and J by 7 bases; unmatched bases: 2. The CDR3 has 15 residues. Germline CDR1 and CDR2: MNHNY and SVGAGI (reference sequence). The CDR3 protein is CASSYSDRGSEKLFF. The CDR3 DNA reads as TGTGCCAGCAGTTACTCGGACAGGGGGAGTGAAAAACTGTTTTTT.

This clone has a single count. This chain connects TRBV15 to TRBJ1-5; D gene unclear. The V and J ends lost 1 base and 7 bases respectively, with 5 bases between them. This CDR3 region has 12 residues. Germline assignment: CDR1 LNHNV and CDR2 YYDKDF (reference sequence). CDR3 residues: CATSRGWQPQHF. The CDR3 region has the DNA TGTGCCACCAGCAGAGGCTGGCAGCCCCAGCATTTT. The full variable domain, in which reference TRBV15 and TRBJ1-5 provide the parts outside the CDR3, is DAMVIQNPRYQVTQFGKPVTLSCSQTLNHNVMYWYQQKSSQAPKLLFHYYDKDFNNEADTPDNFQSRRPNTSFCFLDIRSPGLGDTAMYLCATSRGWQPQHFGDGTRLSIL.

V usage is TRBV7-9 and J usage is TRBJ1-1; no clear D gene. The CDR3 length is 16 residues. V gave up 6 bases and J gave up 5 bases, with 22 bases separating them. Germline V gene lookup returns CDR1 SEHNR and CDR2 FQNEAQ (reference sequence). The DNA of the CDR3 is TGTGCCAGCAGACTGGGCCCCGGGGAGATAGGGACTGAAGCTTTCTTT. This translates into CASRLGPGEIGTEAFF.

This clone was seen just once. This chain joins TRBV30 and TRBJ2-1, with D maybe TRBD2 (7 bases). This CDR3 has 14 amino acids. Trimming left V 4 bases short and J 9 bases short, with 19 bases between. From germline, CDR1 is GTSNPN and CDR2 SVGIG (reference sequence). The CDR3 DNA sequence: TGTGCCTGGATCCGAGGGGGGGGGCAACCTGAGCAGTTCTTC. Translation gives CAWIRGGGQPEQFF. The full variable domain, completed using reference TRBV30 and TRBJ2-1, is SQTIHQWPATLVQPVGSPLSLECTVEGTSNPNLYWYRQAAGRGLQLLFYSVGIGQISSEVPQNLSASRPQDRQFILSSKKLLLSDSGFYLCAWIRGGGQPEQFFGPGTRLTVL.